The 24 T cell receptor beta chains given below trace back to one sample, sequenced in a study of T cells in tumors after PD-1 blockade. Time point noted: first of two post-therapy site-matched biopsies about 2 months apart. Using immunoSEQ multiplex PCR, the repertoire was profiled, and TCRdb retains in-frame clones only, with some absent. Here the sample spans 2,000 to 3,000 clones, approximately 71% being singletons. The sequencing used tumor tissue, collected after anti-PD-1 treatment. These TCRs come from a human donor with basal cell carcinoma.

The chain uses TRBV6-6 and TRBJ2-7; D is possibly TRBD1 (5 bases). This CDR3 contains 14 residues. V lost 3 bases and J lost 0, with 9 bases in between. The germline gives CDR1 MNHNY, CDR2 SVGAGI (reference sequence). DNA for the CDR3: TGTGCCAGCAGTTATCGTGACAGCTCCTACGAGCAGTACTTC. This translates into CASSYRDSSYEQYF.

The chain employs TRBV5-1 and TRBJ2-6; D is perhaps TRBD2 (5 bases). V lost 4 bases to trimming and J lost 3 bases, with 8 bases between them. The length of the CDR3 is 14 residues. Germline V gene lookup returns CDR1 SGHRS and CDR2 YFSETQ. The CDR3 here is CASSRTFGANVLTF. The CDR3 DNA follows: TGCGCCAGCAGCCGGACTTTTGGGGCCAACGTCCTGACTTTC. Full variable domain (rest looked up from reference TRBV5-1 and TRBJ2-6): KAGVTQTPRYLIKTRGQQVTLSCSPISGHRSVSWYQQTPGQGLQFLFEYFSETQRNKGNFPGRFSGRQFSNSRSEMNVSTLELGDSALYLCASSRTFGANVLTFGAGSRLTVL.

This clone occurred a few times. This sample also contains other DNA sequences that code for the same CDR3. This chain connects TRBV5-1 to TRBJ2-1, with 8 positions matching TRBD2. This CDR3 spans 18 amino acids. The V and J ends lost 1 base and 7 bases, in that order; junction bases with no gene match: 16. CDR1 and CDR2 from the germline V gene are SGHRS and YFSETQ. The CDR3 DNA follows: TGCGCCAGCAGCTTGAATATAGGGGGGCGGGGGGCCCAAAATGAGCAGTTCTTC. It specifies CASSLNIGGRGAQNEQFF. Complete variable domain (other parts from reference TRBV5-1 and TRBJ2-1): KAGVTQTPRYLIKTRGQQVTLSCSPISGHRSVSWYQQTPGQGLQFLFEYFSETQRNKGNFPGRFSGRQFSNSRSEMNVSTLELGDSALYLCASSLNIGGRGAQNEQFFGPGTRLTVL.

This clone was seen more than once but under ten times. V is TRBV9 and J is TRBJ2-7; no reliable D call. V lost 1 base and J lost 3, with 5 bases in between. Germline V gene lookup returns CDR1 SGDLS and CDR2 YYNGEE. CDR3 length equals 12 residues. Here the CDR3 DNA reads TGTGCCAGCAGCGTATGGAGCTACGAGCAGTACTTC. Amino acid sequence: CASSVWSYEQYF.

This chain joins TRBV6-5 and TRBJ1-5, with 7 bases fitting TRBD1. Germline loops: CDR1 MNHEY, CDR2 SVGAGI. The length of the CDR3 is 13 residues. The J segment lost 4 bases and the V segment lost 10 bases, leaving 7 bases of the junction unmatched. The CDR3 reads CATFDRVNQPQHF. CDR3 in DNA: TGTGCCACGTTCGACAGGGTAAATCAGCCCCAGCATTTT.

The gene calls are TRBV3-1 (or the pseudogene TRBV3-2) and TRBJ1-2; 7 bases map to TRBD1. V lost 1 base and J lost 7; bases outside the gene matches: 9. The CDR3 is made up of 15 amino acids. Per germline, CDR1 LGHDT and CDR2 YNNKEL (reference sequence). CDR3: CASSQAGTEQRGYTF. DNA of the CDR3: TGTGCCAGCAGCCAAGCCGGGACAGAGCAGCGTGGCTACACCTTC.

The V and J genes are TRBV7-6 and TRBJ1-1; possibly TRBD1 for D (6 bases). Between the trimmed V and J ends, which lost 4 bases and 2 bases, there was a span of 17 bases. The length of the CDR3 is 16 residues. The germline gives CDR1 SGHVS, CDR2 FNYEAQ. This CDR3 reads CASSSVGRQDNTEAFF. Here the CDR3 DNA reads TGTGCCAGCAGCTCAGTGGGGAGACAGGATAACACTGAAGCTTTCTTT.

Here the CDR3 reads CASSYLAGGQETQYF. The CDR3 DNA reads as TGTGCCAGCAGTTATCTAGCGGGGGGGCAAGAGACCCAGTACTTC. The J gene is TRBJ2-5, the V gene TRBV28, with 12 bases identical to TRBD2. Germline CDR1 and CDR2: MDHEN and SYDVKM. The CDR3 is made up of 15 amino acids. Trimming at V came to 4 bases and at J to 2 bases, leaving 2 bases not matched to a gene.

Here the CDR3 DNA reads TGTGCCAGCTCACCGGGACAGGGGTCTTTCTACAATGAGCAGTTCTTC. Its protein is CASSPGQGSFYNEQFF. The chain joins TRBV18 to TRBJ2-1; 10 bases map to TRBD1. The CDR3 consists of 16 residues. The trim removed 3 bases at V and 3 bases at J, leaving 5 bases unmatched. The germline CDR1 and CDR2 sequences are KGHSH and LQKENI.

The chain carries TRBV27 and TRBJ1-4, with 9 bases matching TRBD1. The CDR3 is 15 amino acids. Germline V lookup: CDR1 MNHEY, CDR2 SMNVEV (reference sequence). V shed 1 base, J shed 8 bases, and the junction held 5 bases outside the gene matches. The CDR3 region is CASSLLTGGTEKLFF. The CDR3 DNA reads TGTGCCAGCAGTTTATTGACAGGGGGGACCGAAAAACTGTTTTTT.

J is TRBJ2-1 and V is TRBV27; D gene unclear. Germline V lookup: CDR1 MNHEY, CDR2 SMNVEV (reference sequence). This CDR3 has 11 amino acids. V lost 3 bases and J 4 bases, leaving 1 base between the germline ends. CDR3 sequence reads: CASSLYNEQFF. Here the CDR3 DNA reads TGTGCCAGCAGTTTGTACAATGAGCAGTTCTTC.

This chain joins TRBV2 and TRBJ1-1; 10 nucleotides match TRBD1. V was clipped by 7 bases and J by 0 bases; unmatched bases: 2. The CDR3 spans 14 residues. Germline V gene data show CDR1 as SNHLY and CDR2 as FYNNEI. In DNA, the CDR3 is TGTGCCAGCACGGGACAGGGGCTGAACACTGAAGCTTTCTTT. It translates to CASTGQGLNTEAFF. Filled out from reference TRBV2 and TRBJ1-1, the complete variable domain reads EPEVTQTPSHQVTQMGQEVILRCVPISNHLYFYWYRQILGQKVEFLVSFYNNEISEKSEIFDDQFSVERPDGSNFTLKIRSTKLEDSAMYFCASTGQGLNTEAFFGQGTRLTVV.

The chain recombines TRBV19 with TRBJ1-5; 9 bases are shared with TRBD1. Trimming at V came to 4 bases and at J to 6 bases, leaving 7 bases not matched to a gene. CDR1 and CDR2 (germline): LNHDA, SQIVND (reference sequence). The CDR3 has 15 residues. As DNA, the CDR3 is TGTGCCAGTAGTACCGGGGACAGGGTGGTTCAGCCCCAGCATTTT. Amino acid sequence: CASSTGDRVVQPQHF.

This clone showed up just a few times. The rearrangement uses TRBV5-1 and TRBJ2-5; no clear D. Trimming took 4 bases from V and 5 from J, leaving 9 bases between them. The CDR3 contains 12 residues. Germline CDR1 and CDR2: SGHRS and YFSETQ. The CDR3 nucleotides are TGCGCCAGCAGCCCGCAGAGGGAGACCCAGTACTTC. This translates into CASSPQRETQYF.

In its sample, this clone ranks as large (0.1 to 1%). The CDR3 protein is CSVRGGTGYTF. DNA for the CDR3: TGCAGCGTGAGGGGAGGGACTGGCTACACCTTC. The rearrangement links TRBV29-1 to TRBJ1-2; perhaps TRBD1 as D (5 bases). V dropped 6 bases and J dropped 7 bases, with 12 bases sitting between them. This CDR3 contains 11 residues. Germline lookup yields CDR1 SQVTM and CDR2 ANQGSEA.

V is TRBV19 and J is TRBJ1-2, with D perhaps matching TRBD1 (5 bases). The CDR3 has 15 residues. CDR1 is LNHDA, CDR2 SQIVND, per germline (reference sequence). V was pared by 5 bases and J by 5 bases, with 18 bases between. The CDR3, as DNA: TGTGCCAGTAGTCCCAACAGGCGCACGCCTTATGGCTACACCTTC. Protein: CASSPNRRTPYGYTF.

This clone was seen only a few times. The chain is built from TRBV6-6 and TRBJ2-3; D not resolved. The CDR3 runs to 15 residues. V was clipped by 0 bases and J by 2 bases, with 9 bases between them. Germline assignment: CDR1 MNHNY and CDR2 SVGAGI (reference sequence). The CDR3 DNA reads TGTGCCAGCAGTTACTCGTTGGACCCCACAGATACGCAGTATTTT. This sequence encodes CASSYSLDPTDTQYF.

J is TRBJ1-3 and V is TRBV5-4; D is possibly TRBD1 (5 bases). Per germline, CDR1 SGHNT and CDR2 YYREEE (reference sequence). The CDR3 is made up of 15 amino acids. V was pared by 2 bases and J by 0 bases, with 9 bases between. The CDR3 protein is CASSLGGASGNTIYF. The DNA for the CDR3 is TGTGCCAGCAGCTTAGGAGGGGCCTCTGGAAACACCATATATTTT.

This rearrangement joins TRBV5-1 to TRBJ2-1, with TRBD1 matching 10 bases. Germline-derived CDR1 and CDR2 are SGHRS and YFSETQ. The CDR3 spans 15 residues. With V trimmed by 3 bases and J by 9 bases, 9 bases remained unmatched. CDR3 DNA: TGCGCCAGCAGCTCTACCGGGACAGGGGAGACTGAGCAGTTCTTC. This sequence encodes CASSSTGTGETEQFF.

With respect to this clone: The junction shows a germline mismatch at one end, possibly a read error. This chain connects TRBV7-7 to TRBJ2-5; 14 nucleotides line up with TRBD2. This CDR3 region has 17 residues. Looked up from germline, CDR1 is SSHAT and CDR2 is FNYEAQ (reference sequence). CDR3 DNA: TGTGCTAGCAGCCTGACTAGCGGGGGGGTCTTCCAAGAGACCCAGTACTTC. It encodes CASSLTSGGVFQETQYF.

The chain carries TRBV23-1 and TRBJ2-7, with 7 bases matching TRBD2. TRBV23-1 is known as an ORF, though its function is uncertain. The V segment lost 4 bases and the J segment 6 bases; nucleotides outside the gene matches: 3. The CDR3 length is 12 residues. The DNA of the CDR3 is TGCGCCAGCAGTCGGGGAGGGGTCGAGCAGTACTTC. Translation gives CASSRGGVEQYF.

The rearrangement uses TRBV5-6 and TRBJ1-6; D possibly corresponds to TRBD1 (6 bases). Looked up from germline, CDR1 is SGHDT and CDR2 is YYEEEE. The CDR3 sequence is 15 residues long. Between the trimmed V and J ends, which lost 2 bases and 5 bases, there was a span of 11 bases. The CDR3 DNA sequence: TGTGCCAGCAGCTTATCGTACAGGGATAATTCACCCCTCCACTTT. Translation: CASSLSYRDNSPLHF.

The chain recombines TRBV21-1 with TRBJ2-7; the table's D call TRBD2 went unverified against the DNA. TRBV21-1 is a pseudogene locus. The CDR3 has 16 residues. The CDR3 loop reads CASSNRGTSYNWEQYF. In DNA, the CDR3 is TGTGCCAGCAGCAATAGGGGGACTAGCTACAACTGGGAGCAGTACTTC.

The genes are TRBV4-1 and TRBJ2-1, with D perhaps assigned TRBD1 or TRBD2 (7 bases each). Per the germline V gene, CDR1 is MGHRA and CDR2 is YSYEKL. This CDR3 is 15 amino acids long. V was shortened by 6 bases and J by 0 bases, with 12 bases between the two germline ends. The CDR3 here is CASSSGGGSYNEQFF. For the CDR3, the DNA is TGCGCCAGCAGTTCAGGGGGGGGCTCCTACAATGAGCAGTTCTTC.